The subject of this entry is one TCR beta chain. These data belong to a study of cytomegalovirus exposure and HLA in healthy donors. V gave up 4 bases and J gave up 4 bases, with 20 bases separating them. The V gene's germline CDR1 is SGHNT and CDR2 YYREEE (reference sequence). This CDR3 region has 16 residues. The primer mix had 60 Vbeta and 13 Jbeta primers. Some clones are missing from TCRdb's copy, which holds only in-frame ones; the method was immunoSEQ multiplex PCR. The sample holds about 46,000 clones. Healthy bone marrow donors made up the donor group. The chain recombines TRBV5-4 with TRBJ2-5, with a possible D match to TRBD1 (7 bases). The material sequenced was PBMCs. The clonotype originates from a woman aged 40 to 49 in good health and CMV-seronegative. The CDR3 loop is CASSPGRTGGGETQYF. CDR3 bases: TGTGCCAGCAGCCCTGGGCGGACAGGAGGGGGAGAGACCCAGTACTTC.